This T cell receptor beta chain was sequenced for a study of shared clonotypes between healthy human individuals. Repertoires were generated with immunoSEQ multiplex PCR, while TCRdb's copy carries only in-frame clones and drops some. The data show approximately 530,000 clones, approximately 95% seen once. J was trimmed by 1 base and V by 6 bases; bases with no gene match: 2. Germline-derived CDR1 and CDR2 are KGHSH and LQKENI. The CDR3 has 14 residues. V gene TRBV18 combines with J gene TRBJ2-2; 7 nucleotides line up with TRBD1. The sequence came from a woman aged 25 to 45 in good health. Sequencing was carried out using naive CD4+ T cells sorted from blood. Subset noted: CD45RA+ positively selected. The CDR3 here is CASSGTVNTGELFF. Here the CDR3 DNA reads TGTGCCAGCTCGGGGACAGTGAACACCGGGGAGCTGTTTTTT.